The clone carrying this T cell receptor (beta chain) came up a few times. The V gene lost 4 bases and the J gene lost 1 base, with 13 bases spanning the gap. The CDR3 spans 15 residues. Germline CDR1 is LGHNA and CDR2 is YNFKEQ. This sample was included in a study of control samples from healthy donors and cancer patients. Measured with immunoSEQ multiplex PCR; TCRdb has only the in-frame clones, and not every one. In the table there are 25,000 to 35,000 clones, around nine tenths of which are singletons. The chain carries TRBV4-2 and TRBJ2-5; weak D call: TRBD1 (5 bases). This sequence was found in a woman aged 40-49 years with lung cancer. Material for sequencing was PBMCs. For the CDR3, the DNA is TGTGCCAGCAGCCGTTTTCGGACACCCCAAGAGACCCAGTACTTC. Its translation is CASSRFRTPQETQYF.